This T cell receptor (beta chain) was identified during a study of cytomegalovirus exposure and HLA in healthy donors. Overall study findings and caveats: Most of the TCR beta V segments (in an earlier analysis) were productive either about 87% or about 30% of the time.

Use of 60 Vbeta and 13 Jbeta primers characterized the PCR. The method was immunoSEQ multiplex PCR; TCRdb's version includes in-frame clones alone and lacks a portion of them. This sample has around 150,000 clones, with approximately 80% found just once. Germline CDR1 MNHEY, CDR2 SVGAGI. This CDR3 is 16 amino acids long. V was pared by 2 bases and J by 0 bases, with 6 bases of the junction left unmatched. A remark on this clone: Its antigen remains unknown.

The sequence was obtained from a man younger than 35 in good health and CMV-seropositive. The sample comprised PBMCs. The chain employs TRBV6-5 and TRBJ2-7; 8 bases map to TRBD2. The CDR3 DNA follows: TGTGCCAGCAGTTACCGGGGGGGCAGGGCCTCCTACGAGCAGTACTTC. Amino acids: CASSYRGGRASYEQYF.